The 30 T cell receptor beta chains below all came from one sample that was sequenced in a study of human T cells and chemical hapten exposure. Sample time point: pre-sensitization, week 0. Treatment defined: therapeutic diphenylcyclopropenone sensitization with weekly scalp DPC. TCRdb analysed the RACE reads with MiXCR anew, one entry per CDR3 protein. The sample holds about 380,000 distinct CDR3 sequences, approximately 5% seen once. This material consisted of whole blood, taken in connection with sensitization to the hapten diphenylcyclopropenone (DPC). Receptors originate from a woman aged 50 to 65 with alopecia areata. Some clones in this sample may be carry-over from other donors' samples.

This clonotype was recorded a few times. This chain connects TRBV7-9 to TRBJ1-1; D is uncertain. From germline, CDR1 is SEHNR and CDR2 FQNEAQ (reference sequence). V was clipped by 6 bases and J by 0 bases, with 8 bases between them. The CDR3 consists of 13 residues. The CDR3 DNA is TGTGCCAGCAGGGCCCTCCTGAACACTGAAGCTTTCTTT. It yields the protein CASRALLNTEAFF. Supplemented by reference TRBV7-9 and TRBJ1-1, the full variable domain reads DTGVSQNPRHKITKRGQNVTFRCDPISEHNRLYWYRQTLGQGPEFLTYFQNEAQLEKSRLLSDRFSAERPKGSFSTLEIQRTEQGDSAMYLCASRALLNTEAFFGQGTRLTVV.

This CDR3 reads CASKGQANTGELFF. The CDR3 nucleotides read TGTGCCAGCAAGGGACAGGCAAACACCGGGGAGCTGTTTTTT. The V and J genes are TRBV6-2 or TRBV6-3 and TRBJ2-2; 8 nucleotides agree with TRBD1. CDR1 is MNHEY, CDR2 SVGEGT, per germline. This CDR3 contains 14 residues. V gave up 7 bases and J gave up 2 bases; unmatched junction bases: 3.

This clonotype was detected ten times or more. The CDR3 loop is CASSPERSGELFF. CDR3 in DNA: TGTGCCAGCAGCCCGGAACGTAGCGGGGAGCTGTTTTTT. The rearrangement joins TRBV4-2 to TRBJ2-2; D remains ambiguous. V lost 4 bases and J lost 7, with 10 bases in between. The CDR3 length is 13 residues. Germline-derived CDR1 and CDR2 are LGHNA and YNFKEQ.

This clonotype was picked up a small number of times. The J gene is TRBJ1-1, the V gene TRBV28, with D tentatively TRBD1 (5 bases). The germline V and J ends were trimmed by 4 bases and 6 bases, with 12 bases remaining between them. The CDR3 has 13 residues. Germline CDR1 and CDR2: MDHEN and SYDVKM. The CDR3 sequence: CASSYSRQPEAFF. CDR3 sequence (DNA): TGTGCCAGCAGTTACAGTCGACAGCCTGAAGCTTTCTTT.

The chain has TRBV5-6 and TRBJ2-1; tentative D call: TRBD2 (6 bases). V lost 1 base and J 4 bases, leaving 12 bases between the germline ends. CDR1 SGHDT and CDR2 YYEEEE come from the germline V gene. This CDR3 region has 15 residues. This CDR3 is CASSLRRGIYNEQFF. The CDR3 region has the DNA TGTGCCAGCAGCTTGCGGAGGGGTATTTACAATGAGCAGTTCTTC.

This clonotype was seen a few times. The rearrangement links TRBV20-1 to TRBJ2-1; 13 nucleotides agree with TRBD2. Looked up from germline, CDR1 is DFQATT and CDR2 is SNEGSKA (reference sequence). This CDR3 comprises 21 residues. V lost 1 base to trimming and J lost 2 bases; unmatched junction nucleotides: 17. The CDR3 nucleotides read TGCAGTGCTAGAGCCAGTCCCGGGACTAGCGGGACCGCTTTTCCCTACAATGAGCAGTTCTTC. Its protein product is CSARASPGTSGTAFPYNEQFF.

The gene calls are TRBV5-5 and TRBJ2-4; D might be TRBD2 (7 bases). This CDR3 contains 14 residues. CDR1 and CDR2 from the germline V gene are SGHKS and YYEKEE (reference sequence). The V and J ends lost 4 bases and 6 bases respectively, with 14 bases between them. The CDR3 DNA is TGTGCCAGCAGCAATTCGGGGGGCATAAACATTCAGTACTTC. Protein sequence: CASSNSGGINIQYF.

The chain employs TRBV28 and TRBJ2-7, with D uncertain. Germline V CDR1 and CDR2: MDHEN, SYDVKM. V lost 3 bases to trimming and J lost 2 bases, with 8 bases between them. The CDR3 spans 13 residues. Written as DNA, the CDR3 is TGTGCCAGCAGTTTTCCAGGCCCCTACGAGCAGTACTTC. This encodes CASSFPGPYEQYF.

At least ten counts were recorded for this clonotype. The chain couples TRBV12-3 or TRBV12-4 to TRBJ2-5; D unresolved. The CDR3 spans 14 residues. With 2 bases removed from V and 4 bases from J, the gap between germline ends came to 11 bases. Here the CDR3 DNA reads TGTGCCAGCAGTTTACCCGAGCCTCCAGAGACCCAGTACTTC. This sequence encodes CASSLPEPPETQYF.

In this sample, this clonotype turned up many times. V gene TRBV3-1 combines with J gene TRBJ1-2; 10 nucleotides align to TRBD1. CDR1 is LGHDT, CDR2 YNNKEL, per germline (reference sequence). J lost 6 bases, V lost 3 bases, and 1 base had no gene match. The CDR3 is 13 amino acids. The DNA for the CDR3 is TGTGCCAGCAGCCAGGGACAGGGGAATGGCTACACCTTC. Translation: CASSQGQGNGYTF.

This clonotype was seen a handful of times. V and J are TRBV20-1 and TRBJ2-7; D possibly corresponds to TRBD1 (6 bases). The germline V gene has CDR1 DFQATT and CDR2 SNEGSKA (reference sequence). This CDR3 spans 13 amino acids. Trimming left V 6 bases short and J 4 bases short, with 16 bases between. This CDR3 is CSALQGAGYEQYF. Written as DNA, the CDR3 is TGCAGTGCCCTACAGGGTGCCGGATACGAGCAGTACTTC.

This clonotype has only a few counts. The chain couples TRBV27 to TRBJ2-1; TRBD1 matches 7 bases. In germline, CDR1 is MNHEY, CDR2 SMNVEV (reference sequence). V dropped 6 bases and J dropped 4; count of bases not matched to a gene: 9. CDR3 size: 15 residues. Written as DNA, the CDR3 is TGTGCCAGCAGCTCTCCAGGGGGTAGATACAATGAGCAGTTCTTC. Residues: CASSSPGGRYNEQFF.

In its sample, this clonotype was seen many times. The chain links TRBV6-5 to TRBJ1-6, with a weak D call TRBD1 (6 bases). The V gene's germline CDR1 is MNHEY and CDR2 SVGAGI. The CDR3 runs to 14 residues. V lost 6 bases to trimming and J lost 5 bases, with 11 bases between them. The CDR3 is CASSSDRNNSPLHF. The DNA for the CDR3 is TGTGCCAGCAGCTCGGACAGAAATAATTCACCCCTCCACTTT.

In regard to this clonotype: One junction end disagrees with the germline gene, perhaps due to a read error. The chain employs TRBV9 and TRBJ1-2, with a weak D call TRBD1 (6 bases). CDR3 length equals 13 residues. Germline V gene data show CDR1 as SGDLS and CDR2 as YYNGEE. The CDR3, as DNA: TGTGCCAGCAGCGTCGAGGACAGCTATCGCTACACCTTC. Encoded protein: CASSVEDSYRYTF. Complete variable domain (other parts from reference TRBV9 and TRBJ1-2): DSGVTQTPKHLITATGQRVTLRCSPRSGDLSVYWYQQSLDQGLQFLIQYYNGEERAKGNILERFSAQQFPDLHSELNLSSLELGDSALYFCASSVEDSYRYTFGSGTRLTVV.

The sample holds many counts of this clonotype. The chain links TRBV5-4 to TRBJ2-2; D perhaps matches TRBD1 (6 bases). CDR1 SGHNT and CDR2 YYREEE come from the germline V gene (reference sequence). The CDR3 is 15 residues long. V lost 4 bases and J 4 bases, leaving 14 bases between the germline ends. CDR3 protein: CASSPQGRGTGELFF. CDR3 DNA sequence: TGTGCCAGCAGCCCCCAGGGGCGAGGCACCGGGGAGCTGTTTTTT.

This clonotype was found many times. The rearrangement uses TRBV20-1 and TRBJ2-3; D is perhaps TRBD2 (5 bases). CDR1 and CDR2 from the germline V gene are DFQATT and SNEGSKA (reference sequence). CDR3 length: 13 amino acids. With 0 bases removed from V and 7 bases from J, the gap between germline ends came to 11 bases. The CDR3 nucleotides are TGCAGTGCTAGAGAGTCCGGGGTAAATACGCAGTATTTT. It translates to CSARESGVNTQYF.

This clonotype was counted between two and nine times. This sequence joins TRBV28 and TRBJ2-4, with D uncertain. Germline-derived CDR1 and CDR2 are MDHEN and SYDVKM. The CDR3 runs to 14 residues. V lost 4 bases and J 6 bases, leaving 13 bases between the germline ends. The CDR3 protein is CASSSLAPINIQYF. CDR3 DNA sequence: TGTGCCAGCAGTTCCTTGGCTCCTATAAACATTCAGTACTTC.

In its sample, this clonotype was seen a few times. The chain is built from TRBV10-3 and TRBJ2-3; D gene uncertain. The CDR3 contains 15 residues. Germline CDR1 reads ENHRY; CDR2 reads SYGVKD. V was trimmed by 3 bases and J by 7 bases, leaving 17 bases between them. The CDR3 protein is CAISEAAEVANTQYF. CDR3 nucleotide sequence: TGTGCCATCAGTGAAGCTGCTGAGGTGGCAAATACGCAGTATTTT.

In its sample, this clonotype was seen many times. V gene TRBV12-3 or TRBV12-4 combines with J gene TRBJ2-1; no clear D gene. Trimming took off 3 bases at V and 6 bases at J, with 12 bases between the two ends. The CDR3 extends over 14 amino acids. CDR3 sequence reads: CASSLRTLGNEQFF. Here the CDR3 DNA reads TGTGCCAGCAGTTTGCGCACCCTGGGCAATGAGCAGTTCTTC.

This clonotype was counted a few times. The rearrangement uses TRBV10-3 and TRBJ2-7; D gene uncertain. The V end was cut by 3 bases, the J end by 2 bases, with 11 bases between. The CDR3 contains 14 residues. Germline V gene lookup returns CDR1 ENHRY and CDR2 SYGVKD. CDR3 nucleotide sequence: TGTGCCATCAGTGACGTGAAGGGAACCTACGAGCAGTACTTC. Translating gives CAISDVKGTYEQYF.

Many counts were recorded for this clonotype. The CDR3 nucleotides read TGCAGCGCCGACAGGGAGGGAAAACTGTTTTTT. Translating gives CSADREGKLFF. V and J are TRBV29-1 and TRBJ1-4; 7 nucleotides line up with TRBD1. The germline V gene encodes CDR1 SQVTM and CDR2 ANQGSEA. The CDR3 totals 11 residues. Trimming cost V 7 bases and J 10 bases; bases outside gene matches: 6.

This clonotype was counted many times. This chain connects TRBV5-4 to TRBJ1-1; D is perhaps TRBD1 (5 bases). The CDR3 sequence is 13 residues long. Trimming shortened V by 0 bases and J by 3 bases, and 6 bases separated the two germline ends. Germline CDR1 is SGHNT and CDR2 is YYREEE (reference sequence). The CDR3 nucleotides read TGTGCCAGCAGCTTGGTGGGGGACACTGAAGCTTTCTTT. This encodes CASSLVGDTEAFF.

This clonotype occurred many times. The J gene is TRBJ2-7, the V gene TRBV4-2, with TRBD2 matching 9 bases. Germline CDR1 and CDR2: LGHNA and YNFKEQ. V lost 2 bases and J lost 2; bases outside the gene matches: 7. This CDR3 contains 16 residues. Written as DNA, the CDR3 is TGTGCCAGCAGCCAATTAAGCGGGGGGCACCCCTACGAGCAGTACTTC. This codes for CASSQLSGGHPYEQYF.

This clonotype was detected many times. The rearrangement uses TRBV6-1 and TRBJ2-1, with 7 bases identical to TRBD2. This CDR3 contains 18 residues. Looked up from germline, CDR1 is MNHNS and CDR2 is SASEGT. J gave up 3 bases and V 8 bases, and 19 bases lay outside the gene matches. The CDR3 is CASPPGLHYRNCYNEQFF. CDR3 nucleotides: TGTGCCAGCCCCCCGGGACTACACTACCGTAACTGCTACAATGAGCAGTTCTTC.

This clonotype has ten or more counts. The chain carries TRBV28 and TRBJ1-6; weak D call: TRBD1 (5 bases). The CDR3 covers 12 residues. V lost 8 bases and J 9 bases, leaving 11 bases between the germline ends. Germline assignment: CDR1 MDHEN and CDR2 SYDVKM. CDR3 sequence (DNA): TGTGCCAGCCATCAAAGGGGTTCACCCCTCCACTTT. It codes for CASHQRGSPLHF.

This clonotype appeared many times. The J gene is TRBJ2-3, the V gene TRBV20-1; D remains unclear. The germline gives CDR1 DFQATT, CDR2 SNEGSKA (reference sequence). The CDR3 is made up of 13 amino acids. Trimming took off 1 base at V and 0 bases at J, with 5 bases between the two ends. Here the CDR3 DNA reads TGCAGTGCTAGAGGGCGAAGCACAGATACGCAGTATTTT. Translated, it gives CSARGRSTDTQYF.

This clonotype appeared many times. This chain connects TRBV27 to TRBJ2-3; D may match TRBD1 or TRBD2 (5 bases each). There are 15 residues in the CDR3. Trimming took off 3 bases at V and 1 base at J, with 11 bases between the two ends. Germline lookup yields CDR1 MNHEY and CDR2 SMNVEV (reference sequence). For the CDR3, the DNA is TGTGCCAGCAGTTTTGGGCAGGGACGCACAGATACGCAGTATTTT. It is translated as CASSFGQGRTDTQYF.

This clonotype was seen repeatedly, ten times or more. CDR3 residues: CASSYTPTSQETQYF. The CDR3 DNA sequence: TGCGCCAGCAGTTATACACCGACTTCCCAAGAGACCCAGTACTTC. The V gene is TRBV5-1, the J gene TRBJ2-5; D gene unclear. V was pared by 5 bases and J by 1 base, with 15 bases between. This CDR3 has 15 amino acids. Germline V CDR1 and CDR2: SGHRS, YFSETQ.

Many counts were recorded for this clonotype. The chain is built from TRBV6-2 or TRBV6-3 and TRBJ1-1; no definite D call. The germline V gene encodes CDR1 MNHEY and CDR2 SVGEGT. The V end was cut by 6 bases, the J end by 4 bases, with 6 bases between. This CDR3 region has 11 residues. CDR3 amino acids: CASSSPTEAFF. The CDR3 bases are TGTGCCAGCAGCTCACCCACTGAAGCTTTCTTT.

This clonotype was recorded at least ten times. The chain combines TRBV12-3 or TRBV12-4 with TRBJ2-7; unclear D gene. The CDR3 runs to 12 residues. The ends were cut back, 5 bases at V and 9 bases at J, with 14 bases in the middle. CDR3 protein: CASSAISRRQYF. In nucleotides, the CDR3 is TGTGCCAGCAGTGCTATTTCCAGGAGGCAGTACTTC.